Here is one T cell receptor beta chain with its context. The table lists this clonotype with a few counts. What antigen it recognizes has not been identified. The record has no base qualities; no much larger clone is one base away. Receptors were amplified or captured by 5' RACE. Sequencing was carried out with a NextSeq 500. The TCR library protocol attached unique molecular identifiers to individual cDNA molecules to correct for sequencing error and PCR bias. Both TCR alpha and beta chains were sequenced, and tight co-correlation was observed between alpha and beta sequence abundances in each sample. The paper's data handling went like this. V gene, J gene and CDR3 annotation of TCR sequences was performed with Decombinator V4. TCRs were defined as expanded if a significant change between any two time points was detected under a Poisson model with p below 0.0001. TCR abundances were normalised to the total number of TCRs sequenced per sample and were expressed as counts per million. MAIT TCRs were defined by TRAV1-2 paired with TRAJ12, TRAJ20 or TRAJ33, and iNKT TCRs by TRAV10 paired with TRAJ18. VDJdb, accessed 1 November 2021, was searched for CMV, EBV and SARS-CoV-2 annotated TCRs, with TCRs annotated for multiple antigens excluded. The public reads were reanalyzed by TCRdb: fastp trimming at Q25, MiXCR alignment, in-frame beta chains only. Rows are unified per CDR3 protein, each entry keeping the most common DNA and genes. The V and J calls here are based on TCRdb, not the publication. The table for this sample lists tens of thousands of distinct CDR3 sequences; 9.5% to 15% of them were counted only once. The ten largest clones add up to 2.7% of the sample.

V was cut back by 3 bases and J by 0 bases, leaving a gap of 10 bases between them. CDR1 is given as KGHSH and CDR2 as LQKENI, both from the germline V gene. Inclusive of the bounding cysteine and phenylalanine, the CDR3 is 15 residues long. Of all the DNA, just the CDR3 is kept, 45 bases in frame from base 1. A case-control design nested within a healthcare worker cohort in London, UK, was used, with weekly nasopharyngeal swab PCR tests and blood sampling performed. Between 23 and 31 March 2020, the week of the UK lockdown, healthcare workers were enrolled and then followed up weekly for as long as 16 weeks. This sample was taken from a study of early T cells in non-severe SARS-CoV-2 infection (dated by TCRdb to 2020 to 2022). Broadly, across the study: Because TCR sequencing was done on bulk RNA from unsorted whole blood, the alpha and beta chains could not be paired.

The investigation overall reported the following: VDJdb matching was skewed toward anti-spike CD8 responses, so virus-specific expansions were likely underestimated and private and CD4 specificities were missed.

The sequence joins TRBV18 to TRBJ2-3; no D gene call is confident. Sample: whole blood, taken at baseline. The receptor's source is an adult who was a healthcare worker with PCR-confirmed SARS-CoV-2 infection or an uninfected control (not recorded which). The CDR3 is CASSPTVKSTDTQYF. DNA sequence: TGTGCCAGCTCACCTACGGTCAAAAGCACAGATACGCAGTATTTT.